These 21 T cell receptor beta chains came from one sample sequenced in a study of T cells in Graves' hyperthyroidism and ophthalmopathy (dated by TCRdb to about 2019). Libraries were constructed by multiplex PCR. Data came from an Illumina HiSeq 2000. The TCR beta CDR3 regions were amplified from RNA transcripts. The first round of RT-PCR for the TCR CDR3 was performed with the HTBI primer set and the Qiagen OneStep RT-PCR kit. TCRdb redid the processing of the public reads, applying fastp at Q25 and MiXCR, and retained in-frame beta chains. Records with the same CDR3 protein are collapsed into one entry carrying the most frequent genes and DNA. Across this sample there are around 720,000 distinct CDR3 sequences, with 35% seen only once. Roughly 30% of the sample lies in the top ten. Material for sequencing was blood. Receptors were obtained from a woman in her thirties or forties with Graves' hyperthyroidism.

In its sample, this clonotype was seen a few times. Sequence at one end of the junction differs from germline and may be a read error. This chain links TRBV11-2 with TRBJ2-7; D might be TRBD1 (6 bases). The germline CDR1 and CDR2 sequences are SGHAT and FQNNGV. This CDR3 has 12 residues. In nucleotides, the CDR3 is TGCGCCAGCAGCCAGGTAGGGGGCGAGCAGTACTTC. Translated, it gives CASSQVGGEQYF.

This clonotype was detected ten times or more. The rearrangement joins TRBV10-3 to TRBJ2-5, with TRBD1 as a possible D gene (5 bases). Germline CDR1 ENHRY, CDR2 SYGVKD. The CDR3 loop spans 14 amino acids. The V gene lost 0 bases and the J gene lost 5 bases, with 10 bases spanning the gap. The DNA for the CDR3 is TGTGCCATCAGTGAGTCGCCAGGGCGGGAGACCCAGTACTTC. It codes for CAISESPGRETQYF.

This clonotype was picked up many times. V gene TRBV4-1 combines with J gene TRBJ1-3; perhaps TRBD1 as D (6 bases). CDR3 length: 16 amino acids. V was shortened by 0 bases and J by 4 bases, with 13 bases between the two germline ends. Looked up from germline, CDR1 is MGHRA and CDR2 is YSYEKL. This CDR3 reads CASSQDTTGSGNTIYF. The DNA for the CDR3 is TGCGCCAGCAGCCAAGATACAACAGGGTCAGGAAACACCATATATTTT.

CDR3 loop: CASSLSRDGTEAFF. CDR3 nucleotides: TGTGCCAGCAGCCTATCCCGGGACGGGACTGAAGCTTTCTTT. This chain joins TRBV12-3 or TRBV12-4 and TRBJ1-1, with a weak D call TRBD1 (5 bases). V shed 6 bases and J shed 5 bases, with 16 bases lying between them. This CDR3 comprises 14 residues.

This clonotype was detected many times. This rearrangement joins TRBV15 to TRBJ2-5; TRBD1 agrees at 9 bases. V was pared by 0 bases and J by 7 bases, with 9 bases of the junction left unmatched. The CDR3 covers 16 residues. CDR1 is LNHNV, CDR2 YYDKDF, per germline (reference sequence). CDR3 DNA sequence: TGTGCCACCAGCAGAGAACCCCGGGACAGGGCGGGGACCCAGTACTTC. This translates into CATSREPRDRAGTQYF.

The chain is built from TRBV12-3 or TRBV12-4 and TRBJ1-3, with D perhaps matching TRBD1 (5 bases). V was clipped by 3 bases and J by 4 bases, with 19 bases between them. The CDR3 extends over 17 amino acids. In DNA, the CDR3 is TGTGCCAGCAGTTTCTCGGGGGACGTAAGCTCCGGAAACACCATATATTTT. Encoded protein: CASSFSGDVSSGNTIYF.

This clonotype was found many times. V and J are TRBV24-1 and TRBJ1-2, with D perhaps TRBD1 (5 bases). Germline CDR1 reads KGHDR; CDR2 reads SFDVKD. The CDR3 has 12 amino acids. V was clipped by 7 bases and J by 2 bases, with 7 bases between them. CDR3 bases: TGTGCCACCAGCCGACAGAACTATGGCTACACCTTC. This sequence encodes CATSRQNYGYTF.

In regard to this clonotype: Since the CDR3 does not end with the conserved phenylalanine or tryptophan, this likely comes from a read error. The V gene is TRBV9, the J gene TRBJ2-2; 12 bases match TRBD2. The CDR3 has 19 residues. Germline loops: CDR1 SGDLS, CDR2 YYNGEE. After removal of 3 bases from V and 7 bases from J, the junction contained 16 bases not matched to a gene. The CDR3 region has the DNA TGTGCCAGCAGCGCAAGACTGTTGGTGGCTAGCGGGAGGGTCGGGGAGCTGTTTCTT. This translates into CASSARLLVASGRVGELFL.

The chain uses TRBV7-2 and TRBJ1-6, with no clear D. The V and J ends lost 10 bases and 3 bases respectively, with 10 bases between them. Germline V lookup: CDR1 SGHTA, CDR2 FQGNSA. The CDR3 covers 13 residues. This chain's CDR3 is CATGDHYNSPLHF. DNA of the CDR3: TGTGCCACAGGTGACCACTATAATTCACCCCTCCACTTT. Combining the CDR3 with reference TRBV7-2 and TRBJ1-6 gives the whole variable domain GAGVSQSPSNKVTEKGKDVELRCDPISGHTALYWYRQSLGQGLEFLIYFQGNSAPDKSGLPSDRFSAERTGGSVSTLTIQRTQQEDSAVYLCATGDHYNSPLHFGNGTRLTVT.

On this clonotype: This is likely a read error, given that the CDR3 carries no conserved phenylalanine or tryptophan at its end. The J gene is TRBJ1-5, the V gene TRBV7-9, with D possibly matching TRBD1 (5 bases). V was cut by 3 bases and J by 1 base, with 10 bases left in between. Germline lookup yields CDR1 SEHNR and CDR2 FQNEAQ (reference sequence). This CDR3 has 15 residues. In DNA form, the CDR3 reads TGTGCCAGCAGCTTTTCAGGACAAAGCAATCAGCCCCAGCATCTT. Its protein is CASSFSGQSNQPQHL.

This clonotype was seen ten or more times. CDR3 DNA: TGTGCCAGCAGCTTAATGGGTGGACTCGTTCCCATGAACACTGAAGCTTTCTTT. Translating it yields CASSLMGGLVPMNTEAFF. The rearrangement links TRBV7-3 to TRBJ1-1; no clear D. CDR1 and CDR2 from the germline V gene are SGHTA and FQGTGA. The ends were cut back, 1 base at V and 0 bases at J, with 18 bases in the middle. The CDR3 has 18 amino acids.

This clonotype was recorded only once. This may be a read error: a much more frequent sequence differs by one nucleotide. V gene TRBV9 combines with J gene TRBJ1-6, with a weak D call TRBD1 (5 bases). From germline, CDR1 is SGDLS and CDR2 YYNGEE. This CDR3 is 15 amino acids long. The CDR3 loop is CAGSERGGTNSPLHF. The CDR3 region has the DNA TGTGCCGGCAGCGAGAGGGGCGGAACTAATTCACCCCTCCACTTT. Supplemented by reference TRBV9 and TRBJ1-6, the full variable domain reads DSGVTQTPKHLITATGQRVTLRCSPRSGDLSVYWYQQSLDQGLQFLIQYYNGEERAKGNILERFSAQQFPDLHSELNLSSLELGDSALYFCAGSERGGTNSPLHFGNGTRLTVT.

This clonotype was counted a few times. This chain uses TRBV10-3 with TRBJ2-7; the D is unclear. The ends were cut back, 10 bases at V and 7 bases at J, with 17 bases in the middle. Germline-derived CDR1 and CDR2 are ENHRY and SYGVKD. The CDR3 is 12 amino acids. The CDR3 spells CATSRPGREQYF. In nucleotides, the CDR3 is TGTGCCACCTCTCGACCCGGTCGAGAGCAGTACTTC.

This clonotype was seen more than once but under ten times. This chain joins TRBV6-5 and TRBJ2-5; D is ambiguous. This CDR3 has 12 residues. The V gene's germline CDR1 is MNHEY and CDR2 SVGAGI. Trimming pared 4 bases from V and 6 bases from J, leaving 9 bases between. The CDR3: CASSSPLKTQYF. CDR3 nucleotide sequence: TGTGCCAGCAGTTCCCCCCTGAAGACCCAGTACTTC.

This clonotype was found many times. The V gene is TRBV7-8, the J gene TRBJ1-5; TRBD1 aligns across 10 bases. The CDR3 is 16 amino acids. The germline V gene has CDR1 SGHVS and CDR2 FQNEAQ. V trimming: 1 base; J trimming: 2 bases; junction bases outside the gene matches: 2. CDR3 DNA: TGTGCCAGCAGCTTAGTCGGGACAGGGGGCAATCAGCCCCAGCATTTT. The encoded protein is CASSLVGTGGNQPQHF.

Points on this clonotype: Just one base apart from a much larger clone, this may be a read error. The chain has TRBV7-3 and TRBJ1-1; TRBD1 is a possible D gene (6 bases). Trimming took 6 bases from V and 3 from J, leaving 17 bases between them. Per germline, CDR1 SGHTA and CDR2 FQGTGA. The CDR3 runs 15 residues. CDR3 amino acids: CASSYVEGVYTEAFF. Here the CDR3 DNA reads TGTGCCAGCAGTTACGTGGAGGGGGTATACACTGAAGCTTTCTTT.

This clonotype came up many times. The chain links TRBV19 to TRBJ1-5; tentative D call: TRBD1 (5 bases). Germline assignment: CDR1 LNHDA and CDR2 SQIVND (reference sequence). V was shortened by 8 bases and J by 7 bases, with 15 bases between the two germline ends. The CDR3 has 13 amino acids. The CDR3 region has the DNA TGTGCCAGTGGAGAAGGGGTCGGGCAGCCCCAGCATTTT. Translated: CASGEGVGQPQHF.

This clonotype was seen a few times. J is TRBJ1-4 and V is TRBV4-3, with D perhaps matching TRBD1 (5 bases). Looked up from germline, CDR1 is LGHNA and CDR2 is YSLEER. Trimming took off 6 bases at V and 1 base at J, with 9 bases between the two ends. CDR3 length equals 14 residues. The CDR3 DNA follows: TGCGCCAGCAGTAAGGGGTTAACTAATGAAAAACTGTTTTTT. Translating gives CASSKGLTNEKLFF.

In this sample, this clonotype turned up many times. V gene TRBV11-2 combines with J gene TRBJ2-5; possibly TRBD2 for D (6 bases). Germline V gene data show CDR1 as SGHAT and CDR2 as FQNNGV. Trimming removed 1 base from V and 5 bases from J, with 8 bases in between. The CDR3 sequence is 13 residues long. The CDR3 is CASSLGGDETQYF. CDR3 nucleotide sequence: TGTGCCAGCAGCTTAGGCGGGGACGAGACCCAGTACTTC.

In regard to this clonotype: The conserved phenylalanine or tryptophan normally closing the CDR3 is absent here, so this likely arose from a read error. The chain combines TRBV2 with TRBJ2-7; D is unresolved. V was pared by 5 bases and J by 4 bases, with 9 bases between. The V gene's germline CDR1 is SNHLY and CDR2 FYNNEI. The CDR3 is 12 amino acids. The CDR3 coding sequence is TGTGCCAGCAGTACCCGAACATACGAGCAGTACCTC. As protein: CASSTRTYEQYL.

The table lists this clonotype with many counts. This chain links TRBV9 with TRBJ2-7; a possible D gene is TRBD2 (5 bases). In germline, CDR1 is SGDLS, CDR2 YYNGEE. Deletions cut 4 bases from V and 2 bases from J, with 16 bases between. This CDR3 region has 15 residues. CDR3 amino acids: CASSPDGVDAYEQYF. CDR3 DNA sequence: TGTGCCAGCAGCCCCGACGGGGTGGACGCCTACGAGCAGTACTTC.